Listed below are T cell receptor beta chains from one sample, sequenced in a study of T cell repertoires in cytomegalovirus infection. Their antigen targets remain unknown. TCRdb used MiXCR to reprocess the reads, holding one entry per CDR3 protein. The sample holds roughly 700,000 distinct CDR3 sequences, around 35% seen once. This specimen consisted of cultured PBMCs, obtained from culture after CMV antigen stimulation. These receptors were collected from a human donor in good health (CMV status not recorded). Some clones in this sample may be carry-over from other donors' samples. The CDR3 runs from the conserved cysteine through the conserved F or W. Clone size is shown for a subset of rows, as once, few, many or a class of expanded clone.

v_call clone_size cdr3_aa
TRBV12-3/TRBV12-4 . CASSVIGNTIYF
TRBV5-4 few CASTGAAGGPETQYF
TRBV20-1 . CSAVLGEQYF
TRBV12-3/TRBV12-4 . CASSSIGMVANTGELFF
TRBV6-6 . CAIGRADGYTF
TRBV7-9 few CASSLGLAPHTDTQYF
TRBV7-8 many CASSLERFNYGYTF
TRBV6-5 . CASSLQQYTEAFF
TRBV7-8 many CASSLAAGRLHGLADETQYF
TRBV7-4 . CASALWEIETQYF
TRBV11-2 . CASSLSGGQAAEKLFF
TRBV7-2 many CASSLNSADTQYF
TRBV7-6 many CASSLAGPSYEQYF
TRBV11-2 . CASSSYHSGSAGELFF
TRBV7-2 many CASSLAIGKETQYF
TRBV6-1 . CASSGLGGTLNTEAFF
TRBV7-2 many CASSLGGGATVGFF
TRBV28 . CASSSLSGLGANVLTF
TRBV29-1 few CSVEPGGGEAFF
TRBV6-6 . CASRRGDAGTDTQYF
TRBV7-2 many CASSLDWGTGELFF
TRBV11-2 . CASSLAPRGRALINEQFF
TRBV19 . CASTPTTGGSTDTQYF
TRBV28 few CASSLLVPKADGRNTEAFF
TRBV5-1 . CASSGWAGETQYF
TRBV10-3 few CAITIGGMGGGELFF
TRBV11-2 . CASSFRPDPSTDTQYF
TRBV6-5 . CASSYSQVSTDTQYF
TRBV19 few CASTTPGFGTGELFF
TRBV5-4 few CASSLASRAAGDYGYTF
TRBV6-2/TRBV6-3 many CASSSMTGPYEQYF
TRBV20-1 few CSARDGPGGRARYEQYF
TRBV10-3 . CAIREPTERAYGYTF
TRBV6-2/TRBV6-3 few CASSPHTTGGLEQYF
TRBV7-8 . CASSLVSDRLVF
TRBV18 . CASSPDRGLSGYTF
TRBV27 . CASSLSPVNEQFF
TRBV6-5 . CASRLSGGYGYTF
TRBV3-1 . CASSQDRQGYGETQYF
TRBV15 . CATSSPGTDVSPQHF
TRBV7-2 few CASSLVVAGYNEQFF
TRBV11-2 . CASSLFRRESTGELFF
TRBV12-5 few CASGLVLSGGGYIQYF
TRBV20-1 . CSARRGDNEKLFF
TRBV7-2 . CASNDVEENPYEQYF
TRBV7-8 . CASSLDGGRGTDTQYF
TRBV7-8 . CASSQRGWYEQYF
TRBV28 few CASSLLPGVGTDTQYF
TRBV6-1 few CASSGINIQYF
TRBV20-1 . CSAGTGLGYGYTF